This T cell receptor beta chain was sequenced during a study of blood T cell repertoires in COVID-19. This clone was observed once. The CDR3 consists of 15 residues. After removal of 2 bases from V and 4 bases from J, the junction contained 4 bases not matched to a gene. The germline gives CDR1 SGHDT, CDR2 YYEEEE. Generated by immunoSEQ multiplex PCR, the TCRdb table keeps only in-frame clones and is missing some. The sample contains a few hundred thousand clones, more than 85% of which appear only once. V gene TRBV5-6 combines with J gene TRBJ2-1, with 9 positions matching TRBD2. The TCR was taken from a person under 30 with COVID-19, enrolled during active disease. Sequenced sample: peripheral blood. CDR3 bases: TGTGCCAGCAGCTTCCGACTAGCGGTGTACAATGAGCAGTTCTTC. Its protein is CASSFRLAVYNEQFF. Based on the CDR3 plus reference TRBV5-6 and TRBJ2-1, the full variable domain is DAGVTQSPTHLIKTRGQQVTLRCSPKSGHDTVSWYQQALGQGPQFIFQYYEEEERQRGNFPDRFSGHQFPNYSSELNVNALLLGDSALYLCASSFRLAVYNEQFFGPGTRLTVL.